Following are 3 T cell receptor beta chains from one sample sequenced in a study of CD8+CD57+ T cells in acquired aplastic anemia. By flow cytometry, patients selected for sequencing had shown an expansion of CD8+CD57+ cells. TCR beta VDJ and CDR3 profiling used genomic DNA as template. In TCRdb, the reads were re-called with MiXCR into one record per CDR3 protein. The table records around 200,000 distinct CDR3 sequences, roughly 60% of them present only once. The specimen was sorted CD4+, CD8+, or CD8+CD57+ T cells (not recorded which) from PBMCs. The receptors shown here come from a human donor with aplastic anemia.

The chain employs TRBV20-1 and TRBJ2-3, with a tentative D call TRBD2 (6 bases). Deletions cut 6 bases from V and 1 base from J, with 11 bases between. The CDR3 loop spans 13 amino acids. The germline V gene encodes CDR1 DFQATT and CDR2 SNEGSKA (reference sequence). The CDR3 sequence is CSAGGDGTDTQYF. The CDR3 region has the DNA TGCAGTGCCGGCGGGGACGGCACAGATACGCAGTATTTT.

This clonotype has a count of ten or more. This rearrangement joins TRBV5-8 to TRBJ1-2; D possibly corresponds to TRBD1 (6 bases). The CDR3 is 17 residues long. Germline V gene data show CDR1 as SGHTS and CDR2 as YDEGEE. V shed 3 bases and J shed 3 bases, with 21 bases lying between them. The CDR3 spells CASSSDRAYRAHYGYTF. CDR3 coding DNA: TGTGCCAGCAGCTCTGACCGCGCATACAGGGCTCACTATGGCTACACCTTC. The full variable domain, rest sourced from reference TRBV5-8 and TRBJ1-2, is EAGVTQSPTHLIKTRGQQATLRCSPISGHTSVYWYQQALGLGLQFLLWYDEGEERNRGNFPPRFSGRQFPNYSSELNVNALELEDSALYLCASSSDRAYRAHYGYTFGSGTRLTVV.

This clonotype was detected many times. The rearrangement uses TRBV7-9 and TRBJ2-2, with D perhaps matching TRBD2 (6 bases). CDR3 length equals 18 residues. Germline lookup yields CDR1 SEHNR and CDR2 FQNEAQ (reference sequence). Trimming shortened V by 5 bases and J by 2 bases, and 21 bases separated the two germline ends. The DNA for the CDR3 is TGTGCCAGCAGCCCTCCCCTGGGGGGACCCCCAAACACCGGGGAGCTGTTTTTT. Translated: CASSPPLGGPPNTGELFF.